This section outlines one TCR beta chain sequence together with its context. The data derive from a study of cytomegalovirus exposure and HLA in healthy donors. Study-level information: Drawn from HLA-typed donors, roughly 87 million unique TCRs were held in an early data release.

Donors likely had unrecorded immune exposures despite being nominally healthy when sampled. PCR amplification relied on 60 Vbeta primers (plus 13 Jbeta primers). The repertoire was sequenced with immunoSEQ multiplex PCR; TCRdb's copy has only in-frame clones and lacks some. The sample records around 90,000 clones, around nine tenths being singletons. The sequence was collected from a man aged 25 to 45 in good health and CMV-seropositive. Sample: PBMCs.

The CDR3 here is CASSLDGESTDTQYF. CDR3 nucleotide sequence: TGTGCCAGCAGCTTAGACGGGGAAAGCACAGATACGCAGTATTTT. The V gene is TRBV11-3, the J gene TRBJ2-3, with a weak D call TRBD2 (5 bases). V lost 0 bases and J lost 0, with 7 bases in between. Per germline, CDR1 SGHNT and CDR2 YENEEA. This CDR3 has 15 amino acids.